The present entry profiles one T cell receptor beta chain with its context. Antigen unknown. This sample is part of a study of cytomegalovirus exposure and HLA in healthy donors. About the research overall: The 90 to 150 validation repertoires used a platform that matched the one used for the 666 first-cohort repertoires, as a later analysis reported. General study results and limits: Later, an analysis found that TCR clusters from the first cohort tended to co-occur in the 110 or so validation repertoires. Cytomegalovirus association was listed for 164 TCR beta chains.

Assay used: immunoSEQ multiplex PCR; TCRdb lists only in-frame clones, some missing. The profile covers 300,000 to 350,000 clones, with around 90% appearing a single time and roughly 0.96% taken by the ten largest. Germline CDR1 LNHNV, CDR2 YYDKDF (reference sequence). Trimming took off 1 base at V and 0 bases at J, with 7 bases between the two ends. This CDR3 contains 15 residues. The chain carries TRBV15 and TRBJ1-5; the D is unclear. The receptor's source is a man aged 25 to 40 in good health and CMV-seronegative. The source material was PBMCs. CDR3 in DNA: TGTGCCACCAGCAGAGTGGGCGATAGCAATCAGCCCCAGCATTTT. It translates to CATSRVGDSNQPQHF.